This T cell receptor (beta chain) was found in a study of spatial heterogeneity in lung cancer. This clonotype was counted between two and nine times. Time point denoted: sample taken at primary tumor resection. Whole RNA was taken from tumor, nontumor lung or frozen PBMC; it was then sequenced unsorted. Every individual TCR cDNA molecule carried its own unique molecular identifier, which allowed correction of PCR and sequencing errors. MiXCR, run by TCRdb on the 5' RACE reads, gives a single entry per CDR3 protein. The profile shows some 40,000 distinct CDR3 sequences, around 5.2% of them singletons. The CDR3 sequence is 14 residues long. Germline V gene lookup returns CDR1 LNHDA and CDR2 SQIVND (reference sequence). Trimming pared 5 bases from V and 0 bases from J, leaving 8 bases between.

This rearrangement joins TRBV19 to TRBJ1-3; D unresolved. This material consisted of PBMCs, taken at surgery. This receptor was obtained from a female donor with early-stage non-small cell lung cancer. In nucleotides, the CDR3 is TGTGCCAGTAGTCCCACGAGCTCTGGAAACACCATATATTTT. This gives the protein CASSPTSSGNTIYF. Full variable domain (outside the CDR3, taken from reference TRBV19 and TRBJ1-3): DGGITQSPKYLFRKEGQNVTLSCEQNLNHDAMYWYRQDPGQGLRLIYYSQIVNDFQKGDIAEGYSVSREKKESFPLTVTSAQKNPTAFYLCASSPTSSGNTIYFGEGSWLTVV.